The rows below give T cell receptor beta chains drawn from one sample of a study of identical twins. TCRdb used MiXCR to reprocess the 5' RACE reads, holding one entry per CDR3 protein. This table holds some 500,000 distinct CDR3 sequences, 20% to 25% found once. These records were also assigned to another study, of T cells expressing NK-cell markers.

The sample was CD4+ T cells sorted from blood. The receptors come from a woman in her late teens or twenties in good health. Each CDR3 is given with its conserved first and last residue. D genes are given only for firm matches. Expanded clones get a size class; other rows say once, few or many, or leave the size out.

TRBJ2-3,.,TRBV7-2,.,CASSLAGVKDTQYF,TGTGCCAGCAGCTTGGCAGGGGTGAAAGATACGCAGTATTTT
TRBJ1-1,many,TRBV20-1,.,CSAREGRFLAFF,TGCAGTGCTAGAGAGGGGAGGTTCTTAGCTTTCTTT
TRBJ2-7,.,TRBV5-6,.,CASSLVGARMAYEQYF,TGTGCCAGCAGCTTGGTGGGCGCGCGGATGGCCTACGAGCAGTACTTC
TRBJ2-1,once,TRBV10-3,TRBD2,CAISESILLAGKGNEQFF,TGTGCCATCAGTGAGTCGATTCTACTAGCGGGGAAAGGGAATGAGCAGTTCTTC
TRBJ2-1,.,TRBV6-1,TRBD2,CASGQREDYEQFF,TGTGCCAGCGGGCAGCGGGAGGACTATGAGCAGTTCTTC
TRBJ2-1,few,TRBV18,.,CASSPVSGTLYNEQFF,TGTGCCAGCTCACCAGTTTCGGGGACGTTGTACAATGAGCAGTTCTTC
TRBJ1-2,many,TRBV15,TRBD1,CATSRGGQGTYGYTF,TGTGCCACCAGCAGGGGCGGACAGGGGACCTATGGCTACACCTTC
TRBJ1-2,few,TRBV3-1,.,CASSQGRANYGYTF,TGTGCCAGCAGCCAGGGGAGAGCTAACTATGGCTACACCTTC
TRBJ2-3,many,TRBV10-3,.,CAIRSNGETDTQYF,TGTGCCATCAGAAGTAACGGGGAAACAGATACGCAGTATTTT
TRBJ2-6,few,TRBV6-2/TRBV6-3,.,CASSYVTSGANVLTF,TGTGCCAGCAGTTACGTGACCTCTGGGGCCAACGTCCTGACTTTC
TRBJ2-3,.,TRBV11-2,TRBD2,CASSRGLAGENTQYF,TGTGCCAGCAGCCGGGGACTAGCGGGGGAGAATACGCAGTATTTT
TRBJ2-1,.,TRBV27,.,CASTPKSGVPVNNEQFF,TGTGCCAGCACTCCTAAGTCAGGGGTTCCAGTTAACAATGAGCAGTTCTTC
TRBJ1-2,.,TRBV6-1,.,CASSTNRVGYGYTF,TGTGCCAGCAGTACGAACAGGGTGGGTTACGGCTACACCTTC
TRBJ1-2,few,TRBV6-5,.,CASSYGRTYGYTF,TGTGCCAGCAGTTACGGCAGAACCTATGGCTACACCTTC
TRBJ2-6,few,TRBV5-1,TRBD1,CASTSGQGLAGANVLTF,TGCGCCAGCACGAGTGGACAGGGTTTGGCTGGGGCCAACGTCCTGACTTTC
TRBJ2-7,many,TRBV6-2/TRBV6-3,.,CASSEASTLRYEQYF,TGTGCCAGCAGCGAGGCGTCTACCCTACGCTACGAGCAGTACTTC
TRBJ2-7,few,TRBV6-1,.,CASNPTGHYEQYF,TGTGCCAGCAACCCGACAGGTCACTACGAGCAGTACTTC
TRBJ2-7,few,TRBV9,.,CASSPFSSLEHGEQYF,TGTGCCAGCAGCCCCTTCTCTTCTCTGGAGCATGGTGAGCAGTACTTC
TRBJ2-1,.,TRBV7-2,.,CASSLGVNSYNEQFF,TGTGCCAGCAGCTTAGGCGTAAACTCCTACAATGAGCAGTTCTTC
TRBJ2-5,few,TRBV20-1,.,CSARDQREQGAQETQYF,TGCAGTGCTAGAGATCAGCGCGAACAGGGCGCCCAGGAGACCCAGTACTTC
TRBJ1-2,few,TRBV29-1,.,CSVVRGVGYGYTF,TGCAGCGTTGTTAGAGGCGTCGGCTATGGCTACACCTTC
TRBJ2-7,few,TRBV10-3,TRBD2,CAVRSGSGSYEQYF,TGTGCCGTACGGAGCGGGAGCGGCTCCTACGAGCAGTACTTC
TRBJ1-2,.,TRBV20-1,.,CSAHGYTF,TGCAGTGCCCATGGCTACACCTTC
TRBJ2-3,few,TRBV5-1,TRBD2,CASSHDGGNTDTQYF,TGCGCCAGCAGCCATGACGGGGGGAACACAGATACGCAGTATTTT
TRBJ2-1,few,TRBV10-2,.,CASTATYNEQFF,TGCGCCAGCACGGCTACCTACAATGAGCAGTTCTTC
TRBJ2-7,.,TRBV6-5,.,CASSYSGQFSEQYF,TGTGCCAGCAGTTACTCGGGGCAGTTTTCCGAGCAGTACTTC
TRBJ1-2,many,TRBV6-5,.,CASSYLGYGYTF,TGTGCCAGCAGTTACTTAGGTTATGGCTACACCTTC
TRBJ2-7,few,TRBV20-1,.,CSATHRAEQYF,TGCAGTGCTACTCACAGGGCCGAGCAGTACTTC
TRBJ2-1,.,TRBV3-1,.,CASRHHRAGFNEQFF,TGTGCCAGCAGACATCACCGAGCAGGGTTCAATGAGCAGTTCTTC
TRBJ2-7,.,TRBV7-8,TRBD2,CASSLVPSGGASEQYF,TGTGCCAGCAGCTTAGTTCCTAGCGGGGGGGCCTCCGAGCAGTACTTC
TRBJ2-1,many,TRBV6-5,.,CASSYSITLQGPYNEQFF,TGTGCCAGCAGTTACTCGATCACACTTCAGGGGCCGTACAATGAGCAGTTCTTC
TRBJ2-1,many,TRBV29-1,TRBD1,CSTGGPHEQFF,TGCAGCACAGGGGGTCCTCATGAGCAGTTCTTC
TRBJ1-2,few,TRBV4-3,.,CASSQGQFGYGYTF,TGCGCCAGCAGCCAAGGACAGTTTGGGTATGGCTACACCTTC
TRBJ2-3,few,TRBV7-2,TRBD2,CASSLVERGFTDTQYF,TGTGCCAGCAGCTTAGTAGAGCGGGGATTCACAGATACGCAGTATTTT
TRBJ2-7,few,TRBV20-1,.,CSATGPSSYEQYF,TGCAGTGCCACCGGGCCCAGCTCCTACGAGCAGTACTTC
TRBJ2-3,few,TRBV20-1,.,CSALPGSGTQGWDTQYF,TGCAGTGCTCTCCCAGGTTCGGGGACTCAAGGGTGGGATACGCAGTATTTT